This T cell receptor beta chain comes out of a study of identical twins. Study observations and caveats: Zero-insertion analyses were open to partial confounding by invariant MAIT and iNKT cells.

Trimming stripped 3 bases from V and 5 bases from J, with 17 bases between. The V gene's germline CDR1 is SGHTA and CDR2 FQGNSA. CDR3 length: 15 amino acids. This clonotype has more than one count but fewer than ten. Its antigen is as yet unknown. Template switching supplied a universal primer site; unique molecular identifiers were carried on the cDNA. Each CDR3 protein gets one entry after TCRdb re-called the 5' RACE reads with MiXCR. The data contain 650,000 to 800,000 distinct CDR3 sequences, about 9.4% of them singletons. These data also featured in a second study, about yellow fever vaccine responses in identical twins. Per that paper: As reported, the vaccine T cell response of twins seemed partly convergent and partly personalized.

The chain has TRBV7-2 and TRBJ2-7; perhaps TRBD2 as D (6 bases). Sequences were obtained from PBMCs. This TCR derives from a woman between 18 and 29 years old in good health. The CDR3 DNA follows: TGTGCCAGCAGCTTTTCTAGCGTTCTTCCACACGAGCAGTACTTC. Its protein is CASSFSSVLPHEQYF.